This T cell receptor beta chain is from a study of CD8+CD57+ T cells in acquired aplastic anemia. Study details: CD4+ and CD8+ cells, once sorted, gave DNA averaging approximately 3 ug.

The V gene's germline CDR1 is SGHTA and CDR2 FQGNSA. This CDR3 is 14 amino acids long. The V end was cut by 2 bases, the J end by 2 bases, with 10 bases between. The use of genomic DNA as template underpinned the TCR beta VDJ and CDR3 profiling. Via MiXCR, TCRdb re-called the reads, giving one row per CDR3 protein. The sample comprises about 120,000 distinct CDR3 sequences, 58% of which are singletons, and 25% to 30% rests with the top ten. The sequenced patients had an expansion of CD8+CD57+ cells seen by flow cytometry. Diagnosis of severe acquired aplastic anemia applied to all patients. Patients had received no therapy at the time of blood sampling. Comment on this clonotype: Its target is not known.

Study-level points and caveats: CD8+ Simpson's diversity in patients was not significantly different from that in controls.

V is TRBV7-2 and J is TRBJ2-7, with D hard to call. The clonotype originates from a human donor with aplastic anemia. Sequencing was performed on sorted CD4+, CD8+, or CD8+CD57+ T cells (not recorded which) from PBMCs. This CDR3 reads CASSLQDGPYEQYF. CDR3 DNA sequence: TGTGCCAGCAGCTTACAGGACGGTCCCTACGAGCAGTACTTC.